Each of the 14 T cell receptor beta chains below was sequenced from the same sample in a study of CD8 T cells in Susac syndrome. Roughly 0.45 to 1 ug RNA was reverse transcribed with random hexamers. TCRdb recomputed calls from the immunoSEQ multiplex PCR reads with MiXCR, one row per CDR3 protein. The sample records 200,000 to 300,000 distinct CDR3 sequences, 90% to 96% being singletons. Sequencing was carried out using CD4+ T cells from PBMCs. Receptors originate from a human donor with Susac syndrome.

The chain joins TRBV29-1 to TRBJ1-1; no clear D. The CDR3 extends over 12 amino acids. CDR1 is SQVTM, CDR2 ANQGSEA, per germline. V lost 7 bases, J lost 2 bases, and 11 bases lay in between. The CDR3 coding sequence is TGCAGCGCAGGAGGACGAAACACTGAAGCTTTCTTT. It specifies CSAGGRNTEAFF.

The chain couples TRBV3-1 to TRBJ1-3, with D uncertain. Germline values: CDR1 LGHDT, CDR2 YNNKEL (reference sequence). Trimming took 5 bases from V and 0 from J, leaving 17 bases between them. The CDR3 totals 17 residues. DNA of the CDR3: TGTGCCAGCAGCGCTCATCTACAGCTAAGCTCTGGAAACACCATATATTTT. As protein: CASSAHLQLSSGNTIYF. Together with reference TRBV3-1 and TRBJ1-3, the CDR3 gives the full variable domain: DTAVSQTPKYLVTQMGNDKSIKCEQNLGHDTMYWYKQDSKKFLKIMFSYNNKELIINETVPNRFSPKSPDKAHLNLHINSLELGDSAVYFCASSAHLQLSSGNTIYFGEGSWLTVV.

The chain joins TRBV28 to TRBJ2-5; D is perhaps TRBD2 (5 bases). Germline V gene lookup returns CDR1 MDHEN and CDR2 SYDVKM. CDR3 length equals 11 residues. Trimming took off 6 bases at V and 5 bases at J, with 7 bases between the two ends. The CDR3 loop reads CASRERETQYF. In DNA, the CDR3 is TGTGCCAGCAGGGAGCGGGAGACCCAGTACTTC.

The chain recombines TRBV29-1 with TRBJ1-2, with D hard to call. With 4 bases removed from V and 0 bases from J, the gap between germline ends came to 9 bases. Germline V CDR1 and CDR2: SQVTM, ANQGSEA. This CDR3 comprises 13 residues. The CDR3 loop reads CSVVLLSNYGYTF. The CDR3 DNA follows: TGCAGCGTTGTTCTTCTATCTAACTATGGCTACACCTTC. Combining the CDR3 with reference TRBV29-1 and TRBJ1-2 gives the whole variable domain SAVISQKPSRDICQRGTSLTIQCQVDSQVTMMFWYRQQPGQSLTLIATANQGSEATYESGFVIDKFPISRPNLTFSTLTVSNMSPEDSSIYLCSVVLLSNYGYTFGSGTRLTVV.

V gene TRBV9 combines with J gene TRBJ1-1; the match to TRBD1 covers 8 bases. Germline CDR1 is SGDLS and CDR2 is YYNGEE. The CDR3 length is 17 residues. The V segment lost 0 bases and the J segment 5 bases; nucleotides outside the gene matches: 12. The CDR3 nucleotides read TGTGCCAGCAGCGTAGATAACAGGGGGAATAGAGGGACTGAAGCTTTCTTT. Translating gives CASSVDNRGNRGTEAFF.

The chain employs TRBV7-2 and TRBJ2-1; tentatively, D is TRBD2 (6 bases). Trimming cost V 5 bases and J 7 bases, with 18 bases left between them. The CDR3 has 15 amino acids. CDR1 is SGHTA, CDR2 FQGNSA, per germline. CDR3 sequence (DNA): TGTGCCAGCAGCCTTCATAGCGGAGGTGGGAATGAGCAGTTCTTC. Its protein product is CASSLHSGGGNEQFF.

The rearrangement uses TRBV15 and TRBJ1-2; no clear D gene. V was pared by 0 bases and J by 7 bases, with 6 bases between. CDR1 is LNHNV, CDR2 YYDKDF, per germline (reference sequence). The length of the CDR3 is 12 residues. In DNA, the CDR3 is TGTGCCACCAGCAGAGATTATAGTGGCTACACCTTC. Its translation is CATSRDYSGYTF.

This clonotype was seen a single time. The genes are TRBV7-2 and TRBJ1-1; possibly TRBD1 for D (5 bases). CDR1 and CDR2 (germline): SGHTA, FQGNSA. V was cut by 5 bases and J by 1 base, with 11 bases left in between. The CDR3 is 14 amino acids. The CDR3 region has the DNA TGTGCCAGCAGCCCCACAGGAGGGAACACTGAAGCTTTCTTT. Translating it yields CASSPTGGNTEAFF.

V gene TRBV5-4 combines with J gene TRBJ2-3, with D perhaps given as TRBD1 or TRBD2 (6 bases each). V was cut by 4 bases and J by 5 bases, with 17 bases left in between. From germline, CDR1 is SGHNT and CDR2 YYREEE (reference sequence). CDR3 length equals 15 residues. This CDR3 reads CASSQRGDWLDTQYF. In DNA form, the CDR3 reads TGTGCCAGCAGCCAGAGGGGGGATTGGTTAGATACGCAGTATTTT.

The V gene is TRBV5-4, the J gene TRBJ2-3; no definite D call. Trimming cost V 6 bases and J 4 bases, with 12 bases left between them. Germline V gene sequence: CDR1 SGHNT, CDR2 YYREEE (reference sequence). The CDR3 is 13 residues long. CDR3 protein: CASTVGRADTQYF. In nucleotides, the CDR3 is TGTGCCAGCACGGTCGGCCGGGCAGATACGCAGTATTTT.

This chain connects TRBV9 to TRBJ2-5; a weak D match, TRBD2 (5 bases). Germline CDR1 and CDR2: SGDLS and YYNGEE. V was clipped by 1 base and J by 1 base, with 8 bases between them. CDR3 size: 14 residues. The CDR3 sequence is CASSVLGVQETQYF. CDR3 nucleotide sequence: TGTGCCAGCAGCGTATTGGGAGTCCAAGAGACCCAGTACTTC.

The chain uses TRBV12-3 or TRBV12-4 and TRBJ1-1; unclear D gene. The CDR3 length is 15 residues. V lost 3 bases and J 4 bases, leaving 15 bases between the germline ends. CDR3 bases: TGTGCCAGCAGTTTCGATGAGTTGGGGAGCACTGAAGCTTTCTTT. Residues: CASSFDELGSTEAFF.

The rearrangement joins TRBV5-4 to TRBJ2-2, with TRBD2 matching over 8 bases. Germline trimming cut 0 bases from V and 0 bases from J; bases unmatched to any gene: 1. This CDR3 has 16 residues. From germline, CDR1 is SGHNT and CDR2 YYREEE (reference sequence). CDR3 sequence (DNA): TGTGCCAGCAGCTTGGTGGGACTAGCGAACACCGGGGAGCTGTTTTTT. Its translation: CASSLVGLANTGELFF. The full variable domain, with the rest looked up from reference TRBV5-4 and TRBJ2-2, is ETGVTQSPTHLIKTRGQQVTLRCSSQSGHNTVSWYQQALGQGPQFIFQYYREEENGRGNFPPRFSGLQFPNYSSELNVNALELDDSALYLCASSLVGLANTGELFFGEGSRLTVL.

The chain couples TRBV20-1 to TRBJ2-1; D not certain. This CDR3 has 15 residues. The ends were cut back, 7 bases at V and 5 bases at J, with 21 bases in the middle. Per the germline V gene, CDR1 is DFQATT and CDR2 is SNEGSKA (reference sequence). The CDR3 protein is CSGARVISPNNEQFF. CDR3 sequence (DNA): TGCAGTGGGGCCCGCGTCATATCGCCCAACAATGAGCAGTTCTTC.